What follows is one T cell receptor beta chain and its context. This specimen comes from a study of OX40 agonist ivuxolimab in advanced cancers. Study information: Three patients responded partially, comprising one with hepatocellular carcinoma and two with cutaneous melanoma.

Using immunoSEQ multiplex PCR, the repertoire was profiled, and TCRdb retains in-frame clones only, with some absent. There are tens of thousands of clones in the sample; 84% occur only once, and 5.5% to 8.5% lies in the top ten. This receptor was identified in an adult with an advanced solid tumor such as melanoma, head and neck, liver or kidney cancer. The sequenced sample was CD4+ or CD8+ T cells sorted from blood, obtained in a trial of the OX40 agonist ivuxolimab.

CDR3 DNA: TGTGCCAGCAGCCCAGAACTCTCACCCCTCCACTTT. It codes for CASSPELSPLHF. The chain employs TRBV7-9 and TRBJ1-6, with D hard to call. V lost 5 bases to trimming and J lost 10 bases, with 9 bases between them. The CDR3 runs 12 residues. Germline CDR1 SEHNR, CDR2 FQNEAQ (reference sequence).